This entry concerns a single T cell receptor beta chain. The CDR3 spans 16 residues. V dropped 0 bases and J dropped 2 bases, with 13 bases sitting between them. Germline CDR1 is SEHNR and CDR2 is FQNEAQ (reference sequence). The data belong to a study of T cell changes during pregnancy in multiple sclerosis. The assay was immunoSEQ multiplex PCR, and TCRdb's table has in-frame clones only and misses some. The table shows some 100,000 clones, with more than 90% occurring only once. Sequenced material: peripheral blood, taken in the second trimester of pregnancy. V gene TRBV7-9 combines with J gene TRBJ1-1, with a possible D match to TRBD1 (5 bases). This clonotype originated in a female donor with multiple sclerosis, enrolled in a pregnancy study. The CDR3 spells CASSLAGGGRNTEAFF. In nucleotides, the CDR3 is TGTGCCAGCAGCTTAGCGGGTGGGGGGAGAAACACTGAAGCTTTCTTT.